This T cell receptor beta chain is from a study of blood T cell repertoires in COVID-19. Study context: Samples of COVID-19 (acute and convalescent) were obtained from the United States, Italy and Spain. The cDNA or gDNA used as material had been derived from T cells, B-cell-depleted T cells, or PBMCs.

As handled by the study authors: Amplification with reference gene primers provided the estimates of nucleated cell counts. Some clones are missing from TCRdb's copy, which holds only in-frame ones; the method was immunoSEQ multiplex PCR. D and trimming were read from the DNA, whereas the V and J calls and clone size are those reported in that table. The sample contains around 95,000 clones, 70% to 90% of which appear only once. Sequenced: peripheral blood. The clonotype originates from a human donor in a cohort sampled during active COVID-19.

The CDR3 DNA sequence: TGTGCCACCAGCAGAGATCCGGGGTTAGTCGGTGAGCAGTTCTTC. Encoded protein: CATSRDPGLVGEQFF. The chain joins TRBV15 to TRBJ2-1, with D perhaps TRBD2 (5 bases). Trimming removed 0 bases at V and 9 bases at J, with 15 bases between. Per germline, CDR1 LNHNV and CDR2 YYDKDF (reference sequence). The CDR3 is 15 amino acids.